A single T cell receptor (beta chain) is shown here with its context. V gave up 3 bases and J gave up 1 base, with 18 bases separating them. This CDR3 has 17 amino acids. Germline lookup yields CDR1 MGHRA and CDR2 YSYEKL. TCRdb reprocessed the 5' RACE reads with MiXCR, giving one entry per CDR3 protein. The sample consists of about 320,000 distinct CDR3 sequences, 13% to 15% of them appearing once. This sample was taken from a study of T-cell memory formation after mild COVID-19. Whole-study context: Clustering of TCRs was largely donor specific.

The sequence was collected from a man aged 18 to 30 who had mild COVID-19 (a few samples of this study predate the infection). Cell type and time point are not known. Sequenced sample: PBMCs or a T cell subset sorted from them (not recorded which). The chain carries TRBV4-1 and TRBJ1-1; possible D gene TRBD1, 6 bases. The chain's CDR3 is CASSQTLSGAANTEAFF. The DNA of the CDR3 is TGCGCCAGCAGCCAGACACTTTCGGGGGCGGCGAACACTGAAGCTTTCTTT.